This T cell receptor (beta chain) was profiled in a study of CD8 T cells in ankylosing spondylitis. This clonotype came up a few times. Its antigen is not identified. Using quantitative 5'-RACE with molecular barcodes, the authors made TCR beta libraries. TCRdb ran MiXCR on the 5' RACE reads and lists one entry per CDR3 protein. Of about 540,000 distinct CDR3 sequences listed, approximately 11% are singletons. Study-level points and caveats: Earlier studies detected some motif variants in reactive arthritis synovial fluid and blood. A TCR beta motif of 7 to 9 highly homologous variants seemed to mark ankylosing spondylitis blood. Disease-associated clones were reportedly significantly overrepresented in matched ankylosing spondylitis synovial fluid. A CD8+ phenotype characterized the disease-linked clones, which were relatively rare in peripheral blood.

Germline CDR1 DFQATT, CDR2 SNEGSKA (reference sequence). Trimming pared 0 bases from V and 5 bases from J, leaving 13 bases between. This CDR3 region has 14 residues. Material for sequencing was blood, either unsorted or a sorted T cell fraction (not recorded which). The chain is built from TRBV20-1 and TRBJ1-1; D not certain. This receptor was identified in a male donor with ankylosing spondylitis. CDR3 sequence (DNA): TGCAGTGCTAGAGATCCTCTTTCTTGGACTGAAGCTTTCTTT. It specifies CSARDPLSWTEAFF.